This T cell receptor beta chain was found in a study of regulatory T cells in long-lasting Graves disease. Regarding the study as a whole: Persistent cases of Graves' showed reduced TCR diversity relative to newly diagnosed patients.

Time point: newly diagnosed GD, antithyroid drugs for less than 3 months. Scientists built the TCR library using RNA that was extracted from PBMCs. The germline CDR1 and CDR2 sequences are DFQATT and SNEGSKA (reference sequence). CDR3 length equals 14 residues. V shed 4 bases and J 4 bases; nucleotides not matched to a gene: 7. Combining iRepertoire HTBI primers with Arm-PCR of CDR3 regions, the authors built TCR beta libraries. TCRdb analysed the multiplex PCR reads with MiXCR anew, one entry per CDR3 protein. There are under 700,000 distinct CDR3 sequences in the sample; 15% to 20% occur only once, and roughly 25% lies in the top ten. With regard to this clonotype: Its antigen is not identified.

Another study also made use of these data, one on T cells in Graves' hyperthyroidism and ophthalmopathy.

The sequencing used peripheral blood mononuclear cells (PBMCs), collected at new diagnosis, from a patient treated with antithyroid drugs. The receptor was derived from a woman aged 40 to 65 with Graves disease. The chain joins TRBV20-1 to TRBJ2-3, with TRBD2 matching 8 bases. CDR3 bases: TGCAGTGCTACTCCCGTAGCGGGGTCAGATACGCAGTATTTT. It yields the protein CSATPVAGSDTQYF.